Shown below are 31 T cell receptor beta chains from a single sample sequenced in a study of T cell repertoires in ileal Crohn's disease. Measured with immunoSEQ multiplex PCR; TCRdb has only the in-frame clones, and not every one. The data contain 2,000 to 3,000 clones, just under 85% of them singletons. The sample consisted of ileal tissue. All receptors come from an adult with Crohn's disease.

The rearrangement links TRBV29-1 to TRBJ2-5; TRBD1 is a possible D gene (6 bases). The CDR3 totals 15 residues. Germline-derived CDR1 and CDR2 are SQVTM and ANQGSEA. V lost 4 bases, J lost 0 bases, and 15 bases lay in between. The CDR3 reads CSVAGTTRYQETQYF. The CDR3 DNA is TGCAGCGTTGCCGGGACAACGAGGTACCAAGAGACCCAGTACTTC.

The chain joins TRBV4-2 to TRBJ2-5; 7 nucleotides line up with TRBD2. CDR1 and CDR2 (germline): LGHNA, YNFKEQ. The V and J ends lost 1 base and 2 bases, in that order; junction bases with no gene match: 4. The CDR3 contains 15 residues. CDR3 sequence reads: CASSQGRGGQETQYF. DNA for the CDR3: TGTGCCAGCAGCCAAGGGCGGGGAGGGCAAGAGACCCAGTACTTC.

This clone was seen a single time. The rearrangement uses TRBV6-6 and TRBJ1-3; D remains ambiguous. V was clipped by 0 bases and J by 8 bases, with 14 bases between them. CDR1 and CDR2 (germline): MNHNY, SVGAGI (reference sequence). The CDR3 is 15 residues long. CDR3 nucleotides: TGTGCCAGCAGTTACTCGGGCAGCACTGGCGACACCATATATTTT. The encoded protein is CASSYSGSTGDTIYF.

The chain is built from TRBV7-2 and TRBJ2-1; possible D gene TRBD2, 6 bases. Trimming removed 4 bases from V and 8 bases from J, with 15 bases in between. Looked up from germline, CDR1 is SGHTA and CDR2 is FQGNSA. This CDR3 comprises 14 residues. CDR3 sequence reads: CASSWGLLLDEQFF. CDR3 DNA sequence: TGTGCCAGCAGCTGGGGACTTCTTTTGGATGAGCAGTTCTTC.

The chain combines TRBV5-1 with TRBJ2-3; possibly TRBD2 for D (5 bases). CDR3 size: 15 residues. Germline-derived CDR1 and CDR2 are SGHRS and YFSETQ. Trimming removed 2 bases at V and 4 bases at J, with 14 bases between. For the CDR3, the DNA is TGCGCCAGCAGCTTAGAACTAGTGGGAGCAGATACGCAGTATTTT. Translation gives CASSLELVGADTQYF.

This rearrangement joins TRBV2 to TRBJ2-7, with TRBD2 identical over 10 bases. CDR1 is SNHLY, CDR2 FYNNEI, per germline. This CDR3 has 15 residues. The V segment lost 4 bases and the J segment 2 bases; nucleotides outside the gene matches: 5. The CDR3 reads CASSVAGLAPYEQYF. Written as DNA, the CDR3 is TGTGCCAGCAGTGTTGCGGGACTAGCGCCCTACGAGCAGTACTTC.

This clone was seen a single time. The gene calls are TRBV29-1 and TRBJ1-1; TRBD1 is a possible D gene (5 bases). V was shortened by 6 bases and J by 4 bases, with 12 bases between the two germline ends. This CDR3 region has 12 residues. CDR1 and CDR2 from the germline V gene are SQVTM and ANQGSEA. The CDR3 here is CSVREIATEAFF. CDR3 DNA sequence: TGCAGCGTCAGGGAGATAGCCACTGAAGCTTTCTTT.

This chain links TRBV29-1 with TRBJ2-7, with D possibly TRBD1 on 5 matching bases. CDR1 and CDR2 from the germline V gene are SQVTM and ANQGSEA. This CDR3 comprises 14 residues. V was pared by 4 bases and J by 6 bases, with 19 bases between. The CDR3 bases are TGCAGCGTTGGGGTATCCTCTAGTGGGGCCGAGCAGTACTTC. This codes for CSVGVSSSGAEQYF.

The CDR3 loop is CASVPPGVRGNTEAFF. The CDR3 DNA reads as TGTGCTAGTGTCCCACCAGGGGTACGAGGGAACACTGAAGCTTTCTTT. The chain links TRBV12-5 to TRBJ1-1; D possibly corresponds to TRBD1 (6 bases). The CDR3 sequence is 16 residues long. Germline assignment: CDR1 LGHNT and CDR2 FRNRAP. Trimming shortened V by 7 bases and J by 1 base, and 19 bases separated the two germline ends.

V gene TRBV15 combines with J gene TRBJ1-3; D is possibly TRBD1 (6 bases). V was shortened by 1 base and J by 2 bases, with 12 bases between the two germline ends. The CDR3 contains 16 residues. Germline V gene data show CDR1 as LNHNV and CDR2 as YYDKDF (reference sequence). The CDR3 sequence: CATSRGDQGPGNTIYF. The CDR3 DNA reads TGTGCCACCAGCAGAGGAGACCAGGGGCCTGGAAACACCATATATTTT.

A word on this clone: Other DNA sequences from this sample encode an identical CDR3 as well. This sequence joins TRBV19 and TRBJ1-5; 10 nucleotides match TRBD1. With 4 bases clipped from V and 6 bases from J, the junction kept 6 bases outside the gene matches. CDR1 is LNHDA, CDR2 SQIVND, per germline (reference sequence). The CDR3 length is 15 residues. The CDR3, as DNA: TGTGCCAGTAGTAACGGACAGGGGGATAGTCAGCCCCAGCATTTT. It yields the protein CASSNGQGDSQPQHF.

This chain links TRBV6-1 with TRBJ2-7; D is uncertain. Trimming took off 6 bases at V and 2 bases at J, with 11 bases between the two ends. The germline gives CDR1 MNHNS, CDR2 SASEGT. There are 13 residues in the CDR3. The CDR3: CASSAGPTYEQYF. As DNA, the CDR3 is TGTGCCAGCAGCGCTGGGCCAACCTACGAGCAGTACTTC.

The chain has TRBV7-2 and TRBJ2-7; TRBD1 is a possible D gene (5 bases). Trimming pared 3 bases from V and 3 bases from J, leaving 12 bases between. The CDR3 spans 14 residues. CDR1 and CDR2 from the germline V gene are SGHTA and FQGNSA. The CDR3 DNA follows: TGTGCCAGCAGCTTCGGTAGGACAAGCTACGAGCAGTACTTC. This sequence encodes CASSFGRTSYEQYF.

This chain uses TRBV28 with TRBJ1-2, with D perhaps matching TRBD1 (6 bases). In germline, CDR1 is MDHEN, CDR2 SYDVKM. With 6 bases removed from V and 3 bases from J, the gap between germline ends came to 17 bases. This CDR3 spans 15 amino acids. CDR3: CASSGEGGADYGYTF. DNA of the CDR3: TGTGCCAGCAGCGGCGAGGGGGGGGCTGACTATGGCTACACCTTC.

The rearrangement uses TRBV11-3 and TRBJ2-7, with 10 bases identical to TRBD2. The length of the CDR3 is 14 residues. The germline gives CDR1 SGHNT, CDR2 YENEEA. V was clipped by 5 bases and J by 4 bases; unmatched bases: 5. CDR3 residues: CASSRILAGYEQYF. CDR3 sequence (DNA): TGTGCCAGCAGCCGCATACTAGCGGGATACGAGCAGTACTTC.

The CDR3 region is CASSLTGASGNTIYF. In nucleotides, the CDR3 is TGTGCCAGCAGCTTGACAGGGGCTTCTGGAAACACCATATATTTT. The rearrangement joins TRBV7-3 to TRBJ1-3, with TRBD1 matching over 8 bases. The CDR3 loop spans 15 amino acids. The ends lost 3 bases at V and 1 base at J; junction bases unmatched: 2. Germline CDR1 and CDR2: SGHTA and FQGTGA.

The J gene is TRBJ1-1, the V gene TRBV5-1, with 7 bases identical to TRBD1. The CDR3 runs 14 residues. Losses at the gene ends were 1 base for V and 1 base for J; bases not matched to a gene: 1. Germline CDR1 SGHRS, CDR2 YFSETQ. CDR3 loop: CASSLWTGNTEAFF. The DNA of the CDR3 is TGCGCCAGCAGCTTGTGGACAGGGAACACTGAAGCTTTCTTT.

The V call is TRBV11-2, the J call TRBJ2-5, with D perhaps matching TRBD2 (6 bases). The V and J ends lost 1 base and 7 bases respectively, with 10 bases between them. Germline values: CDR1 SGHAT, CDR2 FQNNGV. The CDR3 runs to 13 residues. DNA of the CDR3: TGTGCCAGCAGCTTAGCGGGGGAAGGGACCCAGTACTTC. It codes for CASSLAGEGTQYF.

This chain uses TRBV10-3 with TRBJ1-1; perhaps TRBD1 as D (6 bases). V dropped 7 bases and J dropped 5 bases, with 11 bases sitting between them. Germline loops: CDR1 ENHRY, CDR2 SYGVKD. The CDR3 covers 12 residues. The CDR3 spells CAINQGRTEAFF. CDR3 nucleotides: TGTGCCATCAATCAGGGGAGGACTGAAGCTTTCTTT.

The V and J genes are TRBV6-5 and TRBJ2-1; D not certain. Trimming took off 0 bases at V and 3 bases at J, with 6 bases between the two ends. Germline assignment: CDR1 MNHEY and CDR2 SVGAGI. The CDR3 length is 14 residues. The CDR3 is CASSYSGIYNEQFF. CDR3 DNA sequence: TGTGCCAGCAGTTACTCGGGTATCTACAATGAGCAGTTCTTC.

V usage is TRBV6-5 and J usage is TRBJ1-1; D remains ambiguous. V lost 7 bases, J lost 3 bases, and 12 bases lay in between. This CDR3 spans 13 amino acids. Germline V lookup: CDR1 MNHEY, CDR2 SVGAGI. CDR3 DNA: TGTGCCAGCAACTGGAGGGCTTACACTGAAGCTTTCTTT. Translated, it gives CASNWRAYTEAFF.

This clone was found once. The CDR3 is CASSPDREHYYGYTF. The CDR3 nucleotides are TGTGCCAGCTCACCGGACAGGGAACATTACTATGGCTACACCTTC. The rearrangement joins TRBV18 to TRBJ1-2; 8 nucleotides match TRBD1. Germline V CDR1 and CDR2: KGHSH, LQKENI. The CDR3 is made up of 15 amino acids. V lost 3 bases to trimming and J lost 3 bases; unmatched junction nucleotides: 6.

V gene TRBV5-4 combines with J gene TRBJ1-2; D not certain. CDR3 length: 15 amino acids. Germline loops: CDR1 SGHNT, CDR2 YYREEE (reference sequence). V was pared by 0 bases and J by 4 bases, with 13 bases between. CDR3: CASSLEGGWGYGYTF. In DNA, the CDR3 is TGTGCCAGCAGCTTGGAGGGTGGATGGGGCTATGGCTACACCTTC.

This clone was found once. The rearrangement links TRBV5-1 to TRBJ1-2; 9 nucleotides match TRBD1. The CDR3 totals 14 residues. Trimming cost V 0 bases and J 4 bases; bases outside gene matches: 1. Germline V gene data show CDR1 as SGHRS and CDR2 as YFSETQ. The CDR3 sequence: CASSLGDRAYGYTF. In DNA, the CDR3 is TGCGCCAGCAGCTTGGGGGACAGGGCCTATGGCTACACCTTC.

About this clone itself: One end of the junction does not line up with germline, which may come from a read error. The chain combines TRBV7-3 with TRBJ1-1, with TRBD1 matching 7 bases. This CDR3 contains 13 residues. CDR1 is SGHTA and CDR2 is FQGTGA in the germline V gene. The CDR3 loop is CASSSQTGTELLF. The DNA of the CDR3 is TGTGCCAGCAGCTCGCAAACCGGGACAGAATTGCTCTTT.

The rearrangement joins TRBV6-1 to TRBJ1-2, with a possible D match to TRBD1 (6 bases). The CDR3 totals 13 residues. The germline gives CDR1 MNHNS, CDR2 SASEGT. The V end was cut by 5 bases, the J end by 2 bases, with 9 bases between. The DNA for the CDR3 is TGTGCCAGCAGTCGGGACACCAACTATGGCTACACCTTC. Protein sequence: CASSRDTNYGYTF.

This clone was picked up one time. This chain uses TRBV4-1 with TRBJ1-1; 12 bases are a match to TRBD1. Trimming at V came to 7 bases and at J to 5 bases, leaving 11 bases not matched to a gene. Germline V CDR1 and CDR2: MGHRA, YSYEKL. The CDR3 sequence is 16 residues long. This chain's CDR3 is CASNTGTGGRGTEAFF. The CDR3 region has the DNA TGCGCCAGCAACACCGGGACAGGGGGCCGCGGGACTGAAGCTTTCTTT.

The chain joins TRBV5-5 to TRBJ1-3; D unclear. Germline V CDR1 and CDR2: SGHKS, YYEKEE (reference sequence). The CDR3 sequence is 15 residues long. The ends were cut back, 2 bases at V and 1 base at J, with 10 bases in the middle. The CDR3, as DNA: TGTGCCAGCAGCTTTGCCGTCCGATCTGGAAACACCATATATTTT. Translating gives CASSFAVRSGNTIYF.

The gene calls are TRBV5-1 and TRBJ2-1; 13 bases are a match to TRBD2. The CDR3 is 16 amino acids. In germline, CDR1 is SGHRS, CDR2 YFSETQ. Unmatched junction bases numbered 2, after V lost 0 bases and J lost 5 bases. In DNA, the CDR3 is TGCGCCAGCAGCTTGGCCGGGACTAGCGGGAACAATGAGCAGTTCTTC. It translates to CASSLAGTSGNNEQFF.

The chain has TRBV7-2 and TRBJ2-3; D is possibly TRBD2 (6 bases). Trimming shortened V by 3 bases and J by 1 base, and 8 bases separated the two germline ends. Germline V CDR1 and CDR2: SGHTA, FQGNSA. The CDR3 has 14 residues. The CDR3 protein is CASSLGGRTDTQYF. CDR3 DNA sequence: TGTGCCAGCAGCTTGGGAGGCCGCACAGATACGCAGTATTTT.

The chain is built from TRBV4-3 and TRBJ2-7, with TRBD2 as a possible D gene (5 bases). V was trimmed by 4 bases and J by 7 bases, leaving 14 bases between them. The germline gives CDR1 LGHNA, CDR2 YSLEER. The CDR3 is made up of 13 amino acids. CDR3 residues: CASSRGLWAEQYF. DNA for the CDR3: TGCGCCAGCAGCCGAGGACTCTGGGCGGAGCAGTACTTC.